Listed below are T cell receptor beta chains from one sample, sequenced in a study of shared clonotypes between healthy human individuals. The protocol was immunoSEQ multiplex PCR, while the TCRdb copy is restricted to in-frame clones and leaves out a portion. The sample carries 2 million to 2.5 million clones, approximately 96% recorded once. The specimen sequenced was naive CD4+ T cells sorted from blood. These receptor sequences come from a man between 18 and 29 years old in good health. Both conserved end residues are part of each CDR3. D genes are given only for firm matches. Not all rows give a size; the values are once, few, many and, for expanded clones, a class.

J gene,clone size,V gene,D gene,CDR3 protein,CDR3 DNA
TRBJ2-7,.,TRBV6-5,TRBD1,CASRPGTGPAYEQYF,TGTGCCAGCAGGCCTGGGACAGGGCCCGCCTACGAGCAGTACTTC
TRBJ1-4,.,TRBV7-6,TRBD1,CASSPGQGEEKLFF,TGTGCCAGCAGTCCTGGACAGGGGGAGGAAAAACTGTTTTTT
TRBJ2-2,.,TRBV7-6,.,CASSLDGGNTGELFF,TGTGCCAGCAGCTTAGACGGGGGCAACACCGGGGAGCTGTTTTTT
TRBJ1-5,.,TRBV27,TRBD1,CASSLLTGGNQPQHF,TGTGCCAGCAGTTTATTGACAGGGGGGAATCAGCCCCAGCATTTT
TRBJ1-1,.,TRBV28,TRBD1,CASSLWRTGENTEAFF,TGTGCCAGCAGTTTATGGCGGACAGGGGAGAACACTGAAGCTTTCTTT
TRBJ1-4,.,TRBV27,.,CASSSSRGFLEKLFF,TGTGCCAGCAGTTCCTCCAGGGGTTTCCTTGAAAAACTGTTTTTT
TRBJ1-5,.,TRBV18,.,CASSQTPEQPQHF,TGTGCCAGCTCCCAAACTCCGGAACAGCCCCAGCATTTT
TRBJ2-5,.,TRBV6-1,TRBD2,CASSALLAGGRETQYF,TGTGCCAGCAGTGCCCTCCTAGCGGGGGGAAGAGAGACCCAGTACTTC
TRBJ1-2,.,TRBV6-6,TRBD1,CATSDRAKRDGYTF,TGTGCCACCTCGGACAGGGCGAAACGGGATGGCTACACCTTC
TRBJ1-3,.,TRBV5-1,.,CASSRQPSGTSSGNTIYF,TGCGCCAGCAGCCGCCAGCCTTCCGGGACAAGCTCTGGAAACACCATATATTTT
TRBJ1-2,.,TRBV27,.,CASRPQGYYGYTF,TGTGCCAGCAGACCACAGGGCTACTATGGCTACACCTTC
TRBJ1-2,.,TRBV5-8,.,CASSLVTGYTF,TGTGCCAGCAGCTTGGTGACAGGCTACACCTTC
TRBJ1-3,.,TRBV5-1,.,CASSPETGSGNTIYF,TGCGCCAGCAGCCCGGAGACAGGCTCTGGAAACACCATATATTTT
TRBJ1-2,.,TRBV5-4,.,CASSSDSANYGYTF,TGTGCCAGCAGCTCGGACAGCGCTAACTATGGCTACACCTTC
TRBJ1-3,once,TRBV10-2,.,CASSVGASGNTIYF,TGCGCCAGCAGCGTGGGGGCAAGTGGAAACACCATATATTTT
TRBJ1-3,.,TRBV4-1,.,CASSRPSGASGNTIYF,TGCGCCAGCAGCCGACCTTCAGGGGCCTCTGGAAACACCATATATTTT
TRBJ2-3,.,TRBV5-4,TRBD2,CASRRSGWGTDTQYF,TGTGCCAGCAGGCGTAGCGGGTGGGGCACAGATACGCAGTATTTT
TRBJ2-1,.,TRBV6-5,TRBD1,CATGQGDYNEQFF,TGTGCCACTGGACAGGGGGACTACAATGAGCAGTTCTTC
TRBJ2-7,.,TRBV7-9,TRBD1,CASTLGQGASYEQYF,TGTGCCAGCACCTTGGGACAGGGGGCATCCTACGAGCAGTACTTC
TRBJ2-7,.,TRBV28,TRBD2,CASSLSTLAGFYEQYF,TGTGCCAGCAGTTTAAGTACACTAGCGGGGTTCTACGAGCAGTACTTC
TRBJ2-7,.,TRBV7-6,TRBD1,CASSQRTGLEQYF,TGTGCCAGCAGTCAACGGACAGGGCTCGAGCAGTACTTC
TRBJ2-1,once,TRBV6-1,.,CASSPEGVSYNEQFF,TGTGCCAGCAGCCCCGAGGGGGTTTCCTACAATGAGCAGTTCTTC
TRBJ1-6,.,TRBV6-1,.,CASSATFSNSPLHF,TGTGCCAGCAGTGCCACATTCTCCAATTCACCCCTCCACTTT
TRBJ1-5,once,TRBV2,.,CASSEFQQRNQPQHF,TGTGCCAGCAGTGAATTTCAACAGCGCAATCAGCCCCAGCATTTT
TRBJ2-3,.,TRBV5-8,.,CASSLGRVGNTQYF,TGTGCCAGCAGCTTGGGCAGGGTTGGGAATACGCAGTATTTT
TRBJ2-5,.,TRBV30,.,CAWSNGLVETQYF,TGTGCCTGGAGCAATGGCTTGGTGGAGACCCAGTACTTC
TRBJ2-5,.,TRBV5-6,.,CASSFILGGETQYF,TGTGCCAGCAGCTTTATCTTGGGCGGGGAGACCCAGTACTTC
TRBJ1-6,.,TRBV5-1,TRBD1,CASSFGTGDSPLHF,TGCGCCAGCAGCTTCGGGACAGGGGATTCACCCCTCCACTTT
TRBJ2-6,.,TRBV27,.,CASRSRGSGANVLTF,TGTGCCAGCAGGTCGAGGGGGTCTGGGGCCAACGTCCTGACTTTC
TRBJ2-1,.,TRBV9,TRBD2,CASGDPGTSGLSWGNEQFF,TGTGCCAGCGGAGACCCCGGGACTAGCGGCCTCTCTTGGGGCAATGAGCAGTTCTTC
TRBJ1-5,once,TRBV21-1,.,CASTWTGSLQPQHF,TGTGCCAGCACTTGGACAGGGAGCTTGCAGCCCCAGCATTTT
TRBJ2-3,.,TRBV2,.,CASSASPVDTQYF,TGTGCCAGCAGCGCGTCGCCCGTAGATACGCAGTATTTT
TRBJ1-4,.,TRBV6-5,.,CASSYFLGEKLFF,TGTGCCAGCAGTTATTTTTTGGGTGAAAAACTGTTTTTT
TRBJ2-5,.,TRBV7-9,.,CASSISRGETQYF,TGTGCCAGCAGCATCTCCCGGGGGGAGACCCAGTACTTC
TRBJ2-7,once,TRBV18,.,CASSPPAAYEQYF,TGTGCCAGCTCACCACCGGCGGCGTACGAGCAGTACTTC
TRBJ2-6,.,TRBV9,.,CASSVGGVSGANVLTF,TGTGCCAGCAGCGTAGGCGGGGTCTCTGGGGCCAACGTCCTGACTTTC
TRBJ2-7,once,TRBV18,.,CASSLARDYEQYF,TGTGCCAGCTCACTCGCCAGGGACTACGAGCAGTACTTC
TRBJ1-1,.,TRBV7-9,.,CASSQQGTTEAFF,TGTGCCAGCAGCCAACAGGGTACCACTGAAGCTTTCTTT
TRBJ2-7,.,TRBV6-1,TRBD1,CASRNRGVAYEQYF,TGTGCCAGCAGGAACAGGGGGGTGGCCTACGAGCAGTACTTC
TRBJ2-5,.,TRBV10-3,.,CAISPQVQETQYF,TGTGCCATCAGCCCACAGGTACAAGAGACCCAGTACTTC
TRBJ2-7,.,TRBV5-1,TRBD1,CASSLEGQGHEQYF,TGCGCCAGCAGCTTGGAGGGACAGGGGCACGAGCAGTACTTC
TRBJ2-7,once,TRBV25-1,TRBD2,CASSPGLAGYYEQYF,TGTGCCAGCAGCCCTGGACTAGCGGGGTACTACGAGCAGTACTTC
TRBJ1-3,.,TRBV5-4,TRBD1,CASGLQGARGNTIYF,TGTGCCAGCGGGCTACAGGGGGCGCGTGGAAACACCATATATTTT
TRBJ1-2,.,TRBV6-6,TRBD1,CASRDTGGKDYGYTF,TGTGCCAGCAGGGACACAGGGGGCAAGGACTATGGCTACACCTTC
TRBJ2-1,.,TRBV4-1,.,CASSQDRWETGSLNEQFF,TGCGCCAGCAGCCAAGATAGGTGGGAAACTGGCTCCCTGAATGAGCAGTTCTTC
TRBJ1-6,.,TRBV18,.,CASSPGGASSYNSPLHF,TGTGCCAGCTCACCAGGGGGGGCCAGCTCCTATAATTCACCCCTCCACTTT
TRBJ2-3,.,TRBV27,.,CASTRAGFGSSTDTQYF,TGTGCCAGCACTCGGGCTGGCTTTGGGAGCAGCACAGATACGCAGTATTTT
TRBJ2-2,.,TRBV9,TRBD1,CASSVRLDRATGGELFF,TGTGCCAGCAGCGTTAGATTGGACAGGGCCACGGGCGGGGAGCTGTTTTTT
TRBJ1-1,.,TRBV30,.,CAWRGRAQTGTFF,TGTGCCTGGAGAGGTAGGGCCCAAACGGGAACTTTCTTT
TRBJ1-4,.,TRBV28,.,CASRPRGENPEKLFF,TGTGCCAGCAGACCCCGGGGGGAGAACCCTGAAAAACTGTTTTTT
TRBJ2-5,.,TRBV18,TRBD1,CASSPQGEETQYF,TGTGCCAGCTCTCCACAGGGGGAAGAGACCCAGTACTTC
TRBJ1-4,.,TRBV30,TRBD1,CAWSIQGVEKLFF,TGTGCCTGGAGTATCCAGGGGGTTGAAAAACTGTTTTTT
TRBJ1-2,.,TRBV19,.,CASSIAPSYGYTF,TGTGCCAGTAGTATAGCACCATCCTATGGCTACACCTTC
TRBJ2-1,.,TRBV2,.,CASGGRPYNEQFF,TGTGCCAGCGGGGGCCGCCCCTACAATGAGCAGTTCTTC